The text below deals with one T cell receptor beta chain. Ophthalmopathy patients showed a Clinical Activity Score of at least 3, NOSPECS grade of at least 4 and duration under 3 months. These data come from a study of T cells in Graves' hyperthyroidism and ophthalmopathy. The investigators amplified TCR beta CDR3 regions from RNA transcripts. The TCR CDR3 first-round RT-PCR relied on the HTBI primer set. MiXCR was run by TCRdb on the multiplex PCR reads, yielding one entry per CDR3 protein. The data show over 250,000 distinct CDR3 sequences, about 20% seen once. V lost 6 bases and J 4 bases, leaving 15 bases between the germline ends. CDR1 and CDR2 from the germline V gene are MDHEN and SYDVKM. The CDR3 has 14 residues.

The clonotype originates from a man aged 30-40 years with Graves' ophthalmopathy. V and J are TRBV28 and TRBJ1-2, with D possibly TRBD1 on 6 matching bases. Sequences were obtained from blood. CDR3 nucleotide sequence: TGTGCCAGCAGGGGGACACCCGAAAGCTATGGCTACACCTTC. Translating it yields CASRGTPESYGYTF.